This T cell receptor (beta chain) was sequenced for a study of CD8 T cells in ankylosing spondylitis. From the 5' RACE reads, TCRdb called clonotypes with MiXCR, one entry per CDR3 protein. Counted here are more than 600,000 distinct CDR3 sequences, about 20% occurring once; the ten biggest clones make up around 19%. This clonotype turned up a few times. Its antigen is not identified. General study points: For ankylosing spondylitis blood, a TCR beta motif of about eight highly homologous variants appeared characteristic. There was reportedly significant enrichment of clones that were disease-linked in matched ankylosing spondylitis synovial fluid. Disease-linked clones proved CD8+ and comparatively uncommon in peripheral blood.

The junction had 10 bases not matched to a gene; V was cut back by 5 bases and J by 8 bases. Germline CDR1 and CDR2: MNHEY and SMNVEV (reference sequence). CDR3 length: 14 residues. The chain links TRBV27 to TRBJ1-2; 8 positions match TRBD1. The sample consisted of blood, either unsorted or a sorted T cell fraction (not recorded which). This clonotype was obtained from a male donor with ankylosing spondylitis. CDR3: CASSQSRTGHGYTF. The CDR3, as DNA: TGTGCCAGCAGTCAATCTAGGACAGGGCACGGCTACACCTTC.